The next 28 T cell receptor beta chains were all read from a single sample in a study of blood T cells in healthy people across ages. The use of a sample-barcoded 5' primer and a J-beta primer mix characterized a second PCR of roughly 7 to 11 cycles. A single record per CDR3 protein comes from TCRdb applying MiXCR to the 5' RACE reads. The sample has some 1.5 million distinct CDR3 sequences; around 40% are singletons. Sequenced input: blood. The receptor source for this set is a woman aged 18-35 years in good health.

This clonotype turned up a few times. CDR3 DNA sequence: TGTGCCTCCCCTCCCGGTCCTAGCGGGATTTTCTCCACAGATACGCAGTATTTT. It is translated as CASPPGPSGIFSTDTQYF. The chain uses TRBV6-1 and TRBJ2-3; 9 nucleotides align to TRBD2. J gave up 2 bases and V 11 bases, and 20 bases lay outside the gene matches. In germline, CDR1 is MNHNS, CDR2 SASEGT. The CDR3 extends over 18 amino acids.

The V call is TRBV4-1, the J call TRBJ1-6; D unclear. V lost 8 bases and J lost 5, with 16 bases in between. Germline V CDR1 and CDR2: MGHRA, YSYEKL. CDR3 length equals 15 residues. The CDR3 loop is CASCPPAVNNSPLHF. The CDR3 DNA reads TGCGCCAGCTGCCCCCCGGCAGTGAATAATTCACCCCTCCACTTT.

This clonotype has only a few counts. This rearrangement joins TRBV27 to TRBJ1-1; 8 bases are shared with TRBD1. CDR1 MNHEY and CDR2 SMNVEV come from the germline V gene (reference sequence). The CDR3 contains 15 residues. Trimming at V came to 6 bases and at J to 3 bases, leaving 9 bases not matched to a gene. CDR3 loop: CASRETQGAYTEAFF. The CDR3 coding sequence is TGTGCCAGCAGGGAAACGCAGGGGGCGTACACTGAAGCTTTCTTT.

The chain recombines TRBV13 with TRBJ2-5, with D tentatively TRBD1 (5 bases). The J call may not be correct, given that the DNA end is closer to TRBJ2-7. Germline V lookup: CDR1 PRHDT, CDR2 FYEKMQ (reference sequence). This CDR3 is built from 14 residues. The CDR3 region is CASSPNRFSYEQYF. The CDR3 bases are TGTGCCAGCAGCCCTAACAGGTTTTCCTACGAGCAGTACTTC.

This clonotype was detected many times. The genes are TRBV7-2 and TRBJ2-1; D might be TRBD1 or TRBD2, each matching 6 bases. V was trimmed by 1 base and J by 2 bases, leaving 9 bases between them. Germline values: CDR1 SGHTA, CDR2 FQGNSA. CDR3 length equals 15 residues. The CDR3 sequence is CASSLDGGPYNEQFF. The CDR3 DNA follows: TGTGCCAGCAGCTTAGACGGGGGCCCCTACAATGAGCAGTTCTTC. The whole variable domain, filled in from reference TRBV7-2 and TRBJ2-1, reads GAGVSQSPSNKVTEKGKDVELRCDPISGHTALYWYRQSLGQGLEFLIYFQGNSAPDKSGLPSDRFSAERTGGSVSTLTIQRTQQEDSAVYLCASSLDGGPYNEQFFGPGTRLTVL.

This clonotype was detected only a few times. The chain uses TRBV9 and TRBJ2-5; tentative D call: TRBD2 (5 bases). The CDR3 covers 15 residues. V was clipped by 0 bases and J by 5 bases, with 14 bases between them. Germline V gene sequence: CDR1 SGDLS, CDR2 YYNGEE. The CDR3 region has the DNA TGTGCCAGCAGCGTAGGTCTAGCCCTTGGGGAGACCCAGTACTTC. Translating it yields CASSVGLALGETQYF.

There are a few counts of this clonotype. CDR3 DNA sequence: TGTGCCACCAGGGACGGAAACTACAATGAGCAGTTCTTC. This gives the protein CATRDGNYNEQFF. The chain combines TRBV24-1 with TRBJ2-1; D is unclear. Deletions cut 7 bases from V and 3 bases from J, with 9 bases between. The CDR3 spans 13 residues. Germline assignment: CDR1 KGHDR and CDR2 SFDVKD.

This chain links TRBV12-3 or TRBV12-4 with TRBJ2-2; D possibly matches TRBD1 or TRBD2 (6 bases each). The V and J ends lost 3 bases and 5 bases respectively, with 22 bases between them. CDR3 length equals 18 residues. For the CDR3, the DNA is TGTGCCAGCAGTTTGGAGGGTGGTAGTCAGGGGCTAACCGGGGAGCTGTTTTTT. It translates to CASSLEGGSQGLTGELFF.

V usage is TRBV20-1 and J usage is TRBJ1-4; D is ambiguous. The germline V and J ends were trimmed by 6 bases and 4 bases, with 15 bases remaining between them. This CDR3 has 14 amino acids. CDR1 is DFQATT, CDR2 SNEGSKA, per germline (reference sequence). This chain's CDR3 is CSARRGLINEKLFF. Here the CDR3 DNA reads TGCAGTGCCAGAAGAGGACTGATTAATGAAAAACTGTTTTTT.

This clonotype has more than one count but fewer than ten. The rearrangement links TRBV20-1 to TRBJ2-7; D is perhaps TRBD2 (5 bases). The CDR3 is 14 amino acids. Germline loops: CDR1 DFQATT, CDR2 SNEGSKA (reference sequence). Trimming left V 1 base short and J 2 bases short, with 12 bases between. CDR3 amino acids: CSARGPLAPYEQYF. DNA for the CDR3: TGCAGTGCTAGAGGGCCCCTAGCCCCCTACGAGCAGTACTTC.

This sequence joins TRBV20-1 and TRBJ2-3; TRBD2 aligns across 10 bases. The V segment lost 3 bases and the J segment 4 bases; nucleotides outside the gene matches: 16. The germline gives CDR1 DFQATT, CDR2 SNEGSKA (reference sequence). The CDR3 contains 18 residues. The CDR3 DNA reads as TGCAGTGCTAGGATCCGACTAGCGGGTAAACGCGAGGCAGATACGCAGTATTTT. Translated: CSARIRLAGKREADTQYF.

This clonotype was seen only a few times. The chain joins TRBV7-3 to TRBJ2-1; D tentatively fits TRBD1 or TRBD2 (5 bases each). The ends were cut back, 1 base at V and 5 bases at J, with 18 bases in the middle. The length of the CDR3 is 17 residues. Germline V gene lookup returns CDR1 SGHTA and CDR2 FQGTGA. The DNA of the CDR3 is TGTGCCAGCAGCTTAAGAGGTGGTGGGGGAACCCACAATGAGCAGTTCTTC. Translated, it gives CASSLRGGGGTHNEQFF.

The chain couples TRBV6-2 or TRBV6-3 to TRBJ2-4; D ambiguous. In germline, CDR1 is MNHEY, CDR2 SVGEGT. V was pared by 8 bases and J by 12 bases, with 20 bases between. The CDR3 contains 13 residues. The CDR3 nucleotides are TGTGCCAGCCAGGAGACACGTTCCTACGATCAGTACTTC. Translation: CASQETRSYDQYF.

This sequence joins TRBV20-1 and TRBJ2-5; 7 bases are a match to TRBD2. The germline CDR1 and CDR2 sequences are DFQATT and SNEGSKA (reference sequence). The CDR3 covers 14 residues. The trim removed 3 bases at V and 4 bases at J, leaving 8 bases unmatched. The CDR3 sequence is CSARGRGDGETQYF. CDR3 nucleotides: TGCAGTGCTAGGGGTCGGGGGGATGGAGAGACCCAGTACTTC.

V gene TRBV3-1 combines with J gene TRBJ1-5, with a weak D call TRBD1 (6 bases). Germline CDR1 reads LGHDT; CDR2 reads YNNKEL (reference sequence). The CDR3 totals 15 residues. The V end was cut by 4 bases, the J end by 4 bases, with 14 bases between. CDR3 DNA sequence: TGTGCCAGCAGCCCCTCAGGACAGAGAAATCAGCCCCAGCATTTT. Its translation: CASSPSGQRNQPQHF.

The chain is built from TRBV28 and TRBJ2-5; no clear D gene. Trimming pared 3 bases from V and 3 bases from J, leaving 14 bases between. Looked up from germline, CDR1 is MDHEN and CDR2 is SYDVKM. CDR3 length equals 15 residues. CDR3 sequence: CASSFFRQIEETQYF. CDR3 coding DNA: TGTGCCAGCAGTTTCTTTAGGCAGATAGAAGAGACCCAGTACTTC.

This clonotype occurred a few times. The CDR3 loop is CASSPGLAGGPTDTQYF. The CDR3 nucleotides read TGCGCCAGCAGCCCGGGACTAGCGGGGGGGCCAACAGATACGCAGTATTTT. V usage is TRBV5-1 and J usage is TRBJ2-3; 16 bases line up with TRBD2. Per germline, CDR1 SGHRS and CDR2 YFSETQ. V was clipped by 4 bases and J by 3 bases; unmatched bases: 5. This CDR3 has 17 amino acids.

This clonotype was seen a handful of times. The CDR3, as DNA: TGTGCCAGCACCGGACTAGCGGGAGTCACCGAGCAGTACTTC. Translation gives CASTGLAGVTEQYF. The V gene is TRBV7-2, the J gene TRBJ2-5; 13 nucleotides match TRBD2. Judging by the DNA end, TRBJ2-7 fits better; the J call may be wrong. There are 14 residues in the CDR3. Germline lookup yields CDR1 SGHTA and CDR2 FQGNSA.

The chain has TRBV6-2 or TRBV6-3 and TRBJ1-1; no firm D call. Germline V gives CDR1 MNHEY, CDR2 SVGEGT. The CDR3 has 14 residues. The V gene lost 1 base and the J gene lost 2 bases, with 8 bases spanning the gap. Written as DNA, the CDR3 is TGTGCCAGCAGTTACTTAGAACGCAACACTGAAGCTTTCTTT. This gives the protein CASSYLERNTEAFF.

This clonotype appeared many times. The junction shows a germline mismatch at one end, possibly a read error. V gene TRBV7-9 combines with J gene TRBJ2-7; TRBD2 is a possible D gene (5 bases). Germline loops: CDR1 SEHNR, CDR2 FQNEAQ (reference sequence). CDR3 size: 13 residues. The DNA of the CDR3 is TGCGCCAGCAGCCATTTAGGAGGCTACGAGCAGTACTTC. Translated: CASSHLGGYEQYF.

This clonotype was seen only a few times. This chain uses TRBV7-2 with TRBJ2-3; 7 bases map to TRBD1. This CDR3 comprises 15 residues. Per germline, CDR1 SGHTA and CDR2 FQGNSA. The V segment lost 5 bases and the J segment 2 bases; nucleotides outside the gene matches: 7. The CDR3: CASSRDRVNTDTQYF. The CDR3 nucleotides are TGTGCCAGCAGCCGAGACAGGGTGAACACAGATACGCAGTATTTT.

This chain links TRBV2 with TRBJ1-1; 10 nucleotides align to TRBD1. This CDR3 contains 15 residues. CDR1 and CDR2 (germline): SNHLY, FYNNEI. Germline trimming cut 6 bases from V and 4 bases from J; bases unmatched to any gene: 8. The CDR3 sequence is CASSFGQGGLTEAFF. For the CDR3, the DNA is TGTGCCAGCAGCTTCGGACAGGGGGGTCTCACTGAAGCTTTCTTT.

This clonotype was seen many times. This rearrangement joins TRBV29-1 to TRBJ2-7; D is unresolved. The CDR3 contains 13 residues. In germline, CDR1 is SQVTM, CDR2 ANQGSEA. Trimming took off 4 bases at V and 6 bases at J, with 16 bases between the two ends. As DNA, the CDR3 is TGCAGCGTTGCCGACCGGGCATCTCGCGAGCAGTACTTC. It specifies CSVADRASREQYF.

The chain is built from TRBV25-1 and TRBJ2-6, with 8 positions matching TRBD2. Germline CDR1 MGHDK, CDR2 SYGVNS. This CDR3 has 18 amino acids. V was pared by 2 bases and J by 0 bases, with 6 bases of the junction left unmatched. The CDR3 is CASSENSGASSGANVLTF. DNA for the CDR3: TGTGCCAGCAGTGAAAATAGCGGGGCAAGCTCTGGGGCCAACGTCCTGACTTTC.

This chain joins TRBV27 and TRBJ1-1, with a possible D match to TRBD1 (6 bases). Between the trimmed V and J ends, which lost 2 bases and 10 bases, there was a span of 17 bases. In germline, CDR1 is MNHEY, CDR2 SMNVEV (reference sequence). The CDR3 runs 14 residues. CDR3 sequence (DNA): TGTGCCAGCAGTTTAGGGGGCAGTCATCTCCGAGCTTTCTTT. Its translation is CASSLGGSHLRAFF.

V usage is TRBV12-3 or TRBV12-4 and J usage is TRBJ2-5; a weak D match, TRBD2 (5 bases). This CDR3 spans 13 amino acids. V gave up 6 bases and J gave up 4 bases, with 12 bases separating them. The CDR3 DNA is TGTGCCAGCAGCTATAGCGTCGTAGAGACCCAGTACTTC. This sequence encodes CASSYSVVETQYF.

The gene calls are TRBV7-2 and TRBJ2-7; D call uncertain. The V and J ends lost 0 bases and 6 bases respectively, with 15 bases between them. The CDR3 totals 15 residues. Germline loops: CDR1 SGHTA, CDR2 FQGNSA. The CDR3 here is CASSLAHRVPLEQYF. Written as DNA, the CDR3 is TGTGCCAGCAGCTTAGCCCACCGAGTCCCCCTCGAGCAGTACTTC.

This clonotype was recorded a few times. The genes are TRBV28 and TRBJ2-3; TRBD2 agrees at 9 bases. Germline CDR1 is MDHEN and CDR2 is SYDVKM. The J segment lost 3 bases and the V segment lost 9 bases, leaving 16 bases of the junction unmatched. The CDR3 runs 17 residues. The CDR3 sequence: CASSAGTSRYTTDTQYF. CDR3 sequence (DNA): TGTGCCAGTTCCGCCGGGACTAGCCGATACACTACAGATACGCAGTATTTT.